The rows below give T cell receptor beta chains drawn from one sample of a study of blood T cell repertoires in COVID-19. TCRdb's copy holds only in-frame clones and misses some; the assay was immunoSEQ multiplex PCR. Of about 200,000 clones listed, approximately 84% were seen once; the top ten hold around 4.9%. Sequenced sample: peripheral blood. All receptors come from an elderly woman with acute or convalescent COVID-19. The CDR3 runs from the conserved cysteine through the conserved F or W. Each record gives: clone size, D gene, V gene, J gene, CDR3 DNA, CDR3 protein. D genes are given only for firm matches. A row's size may be missing; if present it is once, few, many or a size class.

few	TRBD1	TRBV6-5	TRBJ1-2	TGTGCCAGCAGTTACATGTCAGGGGGAGGTTGGGCTGGCTACACCTTC	CASSYMSGGGWAGYTF
-	-	TRBV28	TRBJ1-2	TGTGCCCTGGGGAACAGGGACTATGGCTACACCTTC	CALGNRDYGYTF
-	-	TRBV5-1	TRBJ1-2	TGCGCCAGCAGCCCTCGGGGGGGCCCTACTTACTATGGCTACACCTTC	CASSPRGGPTYYGYTF
-	TRBD1	TRBV7-9	TRBJ2-7	TGTGCCAGCAGCCACCCCCGGGACAGGGGTTCTTACGAGCAGTACTTC	CASSHPRDRGSYEQYF
-	TRBD1	TRBV19	TRBJ2-4	TGTGCCAGTAGTACCATGACAGGGGGCTACGGCATTCAGTACTTC	CASSTMTGGYGIQYF
-	-	TRBV4-3	TRBJ2-7	TGCGCCAGCAGCCAAGAAGCAACGGTTACCTACGAGCAGTACTTC	CASSQEATVTYEQYF
-	TRBD1	TRBV29-1	TRBJ1-1	TGCAGCGTCACGGGAACAGGGGACACTGAAGCTTTCTTT	CSVTGTGDTEAFF
-	-	TRBV19	TRBJ1-1	TGTGCCAGTAGTATAGGTCTGACACGCCTTTTAAACACTGAAGCTTTCTTT	CASSIGLTRLLNTEAFF
-	-	TRBV28	TRBJ1-2	TGTGCCAGCATTTTCCGGGGGGGTGGCTACACCTTC	CASIFRGGGYTF
-	-	TRBV19	TRBJ2-6	TGTGCCAGTAGTATAGATCGCTGGTGGGGAGCGTCTGGGGCCAACGTCCTGACTTTC	CASSIDRWWGASGANVLTF
-	-	TRBV6-5	TRBJ2-7	TGTGCCAGCAGCCAAGGGGACAACTACGAGCAGTACTTC	CASSQGDNYEQYF
many	-	TRBV7-2	TRBJ2-7	TGTGCCAGCAGCGGCCGGGGGAACGAGCAGTACTTC	CASSGRGNEQYF
-	-	TRBV2	TRBJ2-7	TGTGCCAGCAGAAGAGGACAGATCTACGAGCAGTACTTC	CASRRGQIYEQYF
-	TRBD1	TRBV7-3	TRBJ2-1	TGTGCCAGCAGCCGGGACAGGGGGCAATACAATGAGCAGTTCTTC	CASSRDRGQYNEQFF
-	TRBD1	TRBV7-8	TRBJ2-7	TGTGCCAGCAGACTACAGGGGTCCCACGAGCAGTACTTC	CASRLQGSHEQYF
-	TRBD1	TRBV5-1	TRBJ2-1	TGCGCCAGCAGCTTGCGGGACAGGGGGAATGAGCAGTTCTTC	CASSLRDRGNEQFF
few	TRBD1	TRBV23-1	TRBJ2-7	TGCGCCAGCAGTCAATCGGGGCCGGGACAGGGCTCCTACGAGCAGTACTTC	CASSQSGPGQGSYEQYF
-	-	TRBV19	TRBJ2-3	TGTGCCAGTAGTAACCCGGGCACAGATACGCAGTATTTT	CASSNPGTDTQYF
-	TRBD2	TRBV27	TRBJ2-1	TGTGCCAGCAGTCCACCCCCGCGGACTAGCAATGAGCAGTTCTTC	CASSPPPRTSNEQFF
medium-sized	-	TRBV10-3	TRBJ2-7	TGTGCCATCAGTGGTGGAGGATCGAGCTCCTACGAGCAGTACTTC	CAISGGGSSSYEQYF
-	TRBD2	TRBV6-2/TRBV6-3	TRBJ2-7	TGTGCCAGCAGTTATCGGTCCAAGCGGGAGGAAGAGTACTTC	CASSYRSKREEEYF
-	-	TRBV3-1/TRBV3-2	TRBJ2-1	TGTGCCAGCAGCCCAAGGGGTTTCGGTGGGTTGCAGTTCTTC	CASSPRGFGGLQFF
-	TRBD2	TRBV19	TRBJ2-1	TGTGCCAGTAGTAGGGGACTAGTAAATGAGCAGTTCTTC	CASSRGLVNEQFF
-	TRBD2	TRBV18	TRBJ2-1	TGTGCCAGCTCCTTAGGACTAGCGGATTACAATGAGCAGTTCTTC	CASSLGLADYNEQFF
few	TRBD1	TRBV11-2	TRBJ2-5	TGTGCCAGCAGCCCCCGACAGGGAAAGGGAGAAGAGACCCAGTACTTC	CASSPRQGKGEETQYF
-	-	TRBV10-3	TRBJ2-1	TGTGCCATCAGTGAGTTGGAGAAAACGGGGGAGCAGTTCTTC	CAISELEKTGEQFF
-	-	TRBV27	TRBJ2-5	TGTGCCAGCAGTTCCCTTGGGGGGAGGCGGCTGGAGACCCAGTACTTC	CASSSLGGRRLETQYF
-	-	TRBV10-2	TRBJ2-3	TGCGCCAGCAGTGAGCAGGGAGATACGCAGTATTTT	CASSEQGDTQYF
-	TRBD1	TRBV9	TRBJ2-7	TGTGCCAGCAGCGCCGGGGACAGGAATTACGAGCAGTACTTC	CASSAGDRNYEQYF
-	TRBD2	TRBV9	TRBJ2-1	TGTGCCAGCAGCCTATCCGGGACTAGCTACAATGAGCAGTTCTTC	CASSLSGTSYNEQFF
-	TRBD1	TRBV7-9	TRBJ2-1	TGTGCCAGCAGCCGGGACAGCAATGAGCAGTTCTTC	CASSRDSNEQFF
-	-	TRBV7-9	TRBJ1-2	TGTGCCAGCAGCCCACGGGGGACTGCAACTAACTATGGCTACACCTTC	CASSPRGTATNYGYTF
few	-	TRBV6-2/TRBV6-3	TRBJ2-7	TGTGCCAGCAGTTACTCGAACACAGGGTCTCTCTACGAGCAGTACTTC	CASSYSNTGSLYEQYF
-	-	TRBV6-5	TRBJ1-2	TGTGCCAGCAGTTACTCCCGAGGGAACTATGGCTACACCTTC	CASSYSRGNYGYTF
-	TRBD2	TRBV5-3	TRBJ2-7	TGTGCCAGAAGCTTGGGTTGGCGGGAGGGCTACGAGCAGTACTTC	CARSLGWREGYEQYF
-	-	TRBV7-9	TRBJ2-3	TGTGCCAGCAGCTTAAGAGCTAGCACAGATACGCAGTATTTT	CASSLRASTDTQYF
-	-	TRBV2	TRBJ1-1	TGTGCCAGCAGTGGGGGGGGCGGAAACACTGAAGCTTTCTTT	CASSGGGGNTEAFF
once	-	TRBV3-1/TRBV3-2	TRBJ1-2	TGTGCCAGCAGCCATACGGTAGCTACTATGGGCTACACCTTC	CASSHTVATMGYTF
-	TRBD1	TRBV27	TRBJ1-1	TGTGCCAGCAGTCAAACCGGCCGGACAGGGGGAACTGAAGCTTTCTTT	CASSQTGRTGGTEAFF
-	-	TRBV6-5	TRBJ1-2	TGTGCCAGCAGCCAGGACTCCTTTTATGGCTACACCTTC	CASSQDSFYGYTF
few	-	TRBV27	TRBJ1-4	TGTGCCAGCAGTTTGGGCTCAGTTAGAGAAAAACTGTTTTTT	CASSLGSVREKLFF
-	TRBD2	TRBV18	TRBJ2-7	TGTGCCAGCTCACCGGGACTAGCGGGATCCTACGAGCAGTACTTC	CASSPGLAGSYEQYF
-	-	TRBV2	TRBJ1-2	TGTGCCAGCAGTCAGGGCCTGAGCTATGGCTACACCTTC	CASSQGLSYGYTF
-	-	TRBV11-2	TRBJ2-5	TGTGCCAGCAGCTGGGGTGGGGCTGTACAAGAGACCCAGTACTTC	CASSWGGAVQETQYF